The rows below give T cell receptor beta chains drawn from one sample of a study of T cells in Graves' hyperthyroidism and ophthalmopathy. TCRdb itself ran the multiplex PCR reads through MiXCR, one entry per CDR3 protein. The sample lists about 530,000 distinct CDR3 sequences; about 15% were seen once. The specimen was blood. All receptors come from a woman under 30 with Graves' ophthalmopathy. The CDR3 runs from the conserved cysteine through the conserved F or W. D genes are given only for firm matches. The listing skips clone size in some rows; elsewhere it reads once, few, many or a size class.

TRBJ1-3 TRBV6-1 17 TRBD1 . CASSDRDRVYSGNTIYF TGTGCCAGCAGTGACCGGGACAGGGTTTACTCTGGAAACACCATATATTTT
TRBJ2-3 TRBV18 14 . many CASSPGGTGDTQYF TGTGCCAGCTCACCGGGTGGGACCGGAGATACGCAGTATTTT
TRBJ2-2 TRBV12-5 16 . few CASGTLTGSNTGELFF TGTGCTAGTGGCACCCTCACAGGGTCGAACACCGGGGAGCTGTTTTTT
TRBJ2-7 TRBV7-2 15 . many CASSLNPSLAYEQYF TGTGCCAGCAGCTTAAACCCTTCTTTGGCCTACGAGCAGTACTTC
TRBJ1-2 TRBV13 14 . many CASSRAPGGEGYTF TGTGCCAGCAGCAGGGCGCCGGGGGGCGAGGGCTACACCTTC
TRBJ1-1 TRBV6-5 14 TRBD1 many CASSYAGGLSEAFF TGTGCCAGCAGTTACGCAGGGGGCTTATCGGAGGCTTTCTTT
TRBJ2-7 TRBV3-1 13 . many CASSQTRTGEQYF TGTGCCAGCAGCCAAACTCGGACTGGTGAGCAGTACTTC
TRBJ2-7 TRBV7-2 15 TRBD2 . CASSPRDYNPYEQYF TGTGCCAGCAGCCCCCGGGACTACAATCCCTACGAGCAGTACTTC
TRBJ2-7 TRBV30 18 TRBD2 . CAWRVGTSGRASMDEQYF TGTGCCTGGAGAGTAGGGACTAGCGGGAGGGCCAGTATGGACGAGCAGTACTTC
TRBJ2-7 TRBV5-1 15 TRBD1 many CASSLVGDRAYEQYF TGCGCCAGCAGCTTGGTGGGGGACAGAGCCTACGAGCAGTACTTC
TRBJ2-3 TRBV6-5 18 . . CASSYSSLHMSSTDTQYF TGTGCCAGCAGTTACTCGAGTCTCCATATGTCTAGCACAGATACGCAGTATTTT
TRBJ2-5 TRBV3-1 15 . . CASSQDRAAQETQYF TGTGCCAGCAGCCAAGACCGGGCAGCCCAAGAGACCCAGTACTTC
TRBJ2-7 TRBV28 14 . many CASSGQGDSYEQYF TGTGCCAGCAGTGGGCAAGGTGATTCCTACGAGCAGTACTTC
TRBJ1-2 TRBV28 16 . . CASSTFIGNDPPGYTF TGTGCCAGCAGCACGTTTATCGGGAACGACCCTCCCGGCTACACCTTC
TRBJ1-1 TRBV27 14 . many CASRGLGVNTEAFF TGTGCCAGCAGAGGGTTAGGTGTGAACACTGAAGCTTTCTTT
TRBJ1-1 TRBV19 16 TRBD1 many CASSLTGSFSWTEAFF TGTGCCAGTAGCTTGACAGGGAGTTTTTCTTGGACTGAAGCTTTCTTT
TRBJ1-3 TRBV13 14 . many CASSLGQPGNTIYF TGTGCCAGCAGCTTAGGACAGCCGGGAAACACCATATATTTT
TRBJ2-7 TRBV7-9 14 . few CASSFHERYYEQYF TGTGCCAGCAGCTTCCACGAAAGGTACTACGAGCAGTACTTC
TRBJ2-3 TRBV25-1 14 . . CASSEGYGTDTQYF TGTGCCAGCAGTGAGGGCTACGGCACAGATACGCAGTATTTT
TRBJ1-1 TRBV2 12 . once CASREDLTEAFF TGTGCCAGCCGGGAGGACCTCACTGAAGCTTTCTTT
TRBJ1-2 TRBV7-2 14 TRBD1 many CASSFGQVNYGYTF TGTGCCAGCAGCTTCGGACAGGTCAACTATGGCTACACCTTC
TRBJ1-1 TRBV5-4 13 TRBD1 few CASRGDRNTEAFF TGTGCCAGCAGGGGGGACAGGAACACTGAAGCTTTCTTT
TRBJ1-5 TRBV30 14 TRBD1 many CAWSETGGVQPQHF TGTGCCTGGAGTGAGACAGGGGGCGTTCAGCCCCAGCATTTT
TRBJ2-1 TRBV30 11 . many CAWSETNEQFF TGTGCCTGGAGTGAGACGAATGAGCAGTTCTTC
TRBJ1-5 TRBV6-1 14 . many CASSSLGSGQPQHF TGTGCCAGCAGTTCCCTCGGGTCCGGTCAGCCCCAGCATTTT
TRBJ1-1 TRBV7-2 14 . many CASSLWGMNTEAFF TGTGCCAGCAGCTTATGGGGAATGAACACTGAAGCTTTCTTT
TRBJ1-1 TRBV11-2 13 TRBD1 many CASRRTGRTEAFF TGTGCCAGCAGGCGGACAGGACGGACTGAAGCTTTCTTT
TRBJ2-7 TRBV29-1 12 . many CSVEASSYEQYF TGCAGCGTTGAAGCGAGCTCCTACGAGCAGTACTTC
TRBJ2-5 TRBV7-2 14 . many CASSSGQIQETQYF TGTGCCAGCAGCTCCGGACAAATACAAGAGACCCAGTACTTC
TRBJ2-7 TRBV6-1 15 TRBD1 few CASRAPGQVSYEQYF TGTGCCAGCAGAGCCCCGGGACAGGTTTCCTACGAGCAGTACTTC
TRBJ2-7 TRBV2 14 TRBD1 many CASHGTGSSYEQYF TGTGCCAGCCACGGGACAGGGTCATCCTACGAGCAGTACTTC
TRBJ2-5 TRBV9 15 . . CASSVADSAGETQYF TGTGCCAGCAGCGTAGCAGACAGCGCCGGCGAGACCCAGTACTTC
TRBJ1-4 TRBV6-6 16 TRBD1 once CASSYTTGATNEKLFF TGTGCCAGCAGTTATACCACAGGGGCAACTAATGAAAAACTGTTTTTT
TRBJ2-7 TRBV19 13 . . CASSPRRPYEQYF TGTGCCAGTAGTCCTCGGAGGCCCTACGAGCAGTACTTC
TRBJ1-2 TRBV10-3 15 . few CAISEILGVGYGYTF TGTGCCATCAGTGAGATTCTCGGGGTCGGCTATGGCTACACCTTC
TRBJ2-1 TRBV27 15 TRBD2 many CASARGTSGTNEQFF TGTGCCAGCGCTCGGGGGACTAGCGGGACCAATGAGCAGTTCTTC